This T cell receptor beta chain was captured by sequencing in a study of blood T cell repertoires in COVID-19. The wider study: There were acute and convalescent COVID-19 samples, and they came from the United States, Italy and Spain. From T cells, B-cell-depleted T cells, or PBMCs came the material, which was cDNA or gDNA.

The CDR3 has 15 residues. Per germline, CDR1 MNHEY and CDR2 SMNVEV (reference sequence). V shed 5 bases and J shed 1 base, with 12 bases lying between them. Study processing details: For nucleated cells, counts were estimated from reference gene primer amplification. Sequencing was performed with immunoSEQ multiplex PCR; in TCRdb, only in-frame clones are kept and a portion is missing. V and J calls and clone size are copied from that table; D and trimming were computed from the DNA. The sample lists 200,000 to 250,000 clones, under 90% occurring once. This clone was detected a few times. This sequence originates from a man aged 45-65 years with acute or convalescent COVID-19. The sample was peripheral blood. The chain couples TRBV27 to TRBJ1-5; maybe TRBD1 (6 bases). As DNA, the CDR3 is TGTGCCAGCAGTCTAGGGCAGGGGAGCAATCAGCCCCAGCATTTT. It specifies CASSLGQGSNQPQHF.